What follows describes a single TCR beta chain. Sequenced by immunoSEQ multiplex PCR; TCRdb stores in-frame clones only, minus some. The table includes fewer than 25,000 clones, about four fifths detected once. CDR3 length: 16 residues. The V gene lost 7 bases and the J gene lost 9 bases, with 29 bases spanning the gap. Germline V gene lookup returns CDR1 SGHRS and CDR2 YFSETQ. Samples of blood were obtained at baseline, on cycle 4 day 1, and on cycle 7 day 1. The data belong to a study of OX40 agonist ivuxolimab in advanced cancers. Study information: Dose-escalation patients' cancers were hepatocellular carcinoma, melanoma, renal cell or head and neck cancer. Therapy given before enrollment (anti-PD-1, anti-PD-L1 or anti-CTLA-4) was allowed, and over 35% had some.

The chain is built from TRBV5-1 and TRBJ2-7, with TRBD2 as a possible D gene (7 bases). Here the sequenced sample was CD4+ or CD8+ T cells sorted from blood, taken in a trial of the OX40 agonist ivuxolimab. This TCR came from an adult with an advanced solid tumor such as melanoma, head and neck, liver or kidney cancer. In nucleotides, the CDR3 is TGCGCCAGCCGACCCCCGGGATCGACAGGAGCGGGGTGGCAGTACTTC. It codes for CASRPPGSTGAGWQYF.